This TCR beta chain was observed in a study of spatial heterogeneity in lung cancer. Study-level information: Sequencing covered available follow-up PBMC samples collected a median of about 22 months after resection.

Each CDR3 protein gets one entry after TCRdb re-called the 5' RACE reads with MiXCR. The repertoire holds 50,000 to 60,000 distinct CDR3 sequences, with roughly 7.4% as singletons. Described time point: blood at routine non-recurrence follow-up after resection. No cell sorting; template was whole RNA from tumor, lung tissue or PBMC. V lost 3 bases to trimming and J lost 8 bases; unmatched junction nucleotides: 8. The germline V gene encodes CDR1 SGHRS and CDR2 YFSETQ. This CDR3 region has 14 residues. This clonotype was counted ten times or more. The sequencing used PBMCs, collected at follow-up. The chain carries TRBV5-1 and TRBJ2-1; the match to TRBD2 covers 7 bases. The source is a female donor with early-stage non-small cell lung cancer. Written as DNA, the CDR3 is TGCGCCAGCAGCTCCTCCGGGACTAAGGATGAGCAGTTCTTC. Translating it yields CASSSSGTKDEQFF.